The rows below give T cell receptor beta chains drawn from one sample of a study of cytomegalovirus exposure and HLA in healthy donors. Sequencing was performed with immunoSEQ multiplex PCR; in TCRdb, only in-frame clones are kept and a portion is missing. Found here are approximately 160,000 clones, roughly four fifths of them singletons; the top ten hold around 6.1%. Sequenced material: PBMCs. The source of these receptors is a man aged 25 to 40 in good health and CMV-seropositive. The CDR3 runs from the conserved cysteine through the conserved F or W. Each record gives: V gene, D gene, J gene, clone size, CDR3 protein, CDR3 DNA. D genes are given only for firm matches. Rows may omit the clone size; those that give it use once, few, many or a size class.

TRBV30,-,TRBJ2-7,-,CAWSPPGQGYHEQYF,TGTGCCTGGAGCCCCCCTGGGCAGGGGTACCACGAGCAGTACTTC
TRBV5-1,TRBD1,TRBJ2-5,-,CASSPADRVSLKTQYF,TGCGCCAGCAGCCCCGCCGACAGGGTTAGCTTAAAGACCCAGTACTTC
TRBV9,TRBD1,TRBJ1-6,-,CASSVGQGGNSPLHF,TGTGCCAGCAGCGTGGGACAGGGAGGCAATTCACCCCTCCACTTT
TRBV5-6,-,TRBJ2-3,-,CASSLPGTHTDTQYF,TGTGCCAGCAGCTTACCCGGGACACACACAGATACGCAGTATTTT
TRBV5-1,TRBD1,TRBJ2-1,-,CASSPGQGAYNEQFF,TGCGCCAGCAGCCCCGGACAGGGGGCCTACAATGAGCAGTTCTTC
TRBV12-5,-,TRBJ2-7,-,CASGLPPGIQQYF,TGTGCTAGTGGCCTCCCTCCAGGAATACAGCAGTACTTC
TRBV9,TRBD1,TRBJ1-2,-,CASSGPGTGGPHGYTF,TGTGCCAGCAGCGGACCCGGGACAGGGGGCCCCCATGGCTACACCTTC
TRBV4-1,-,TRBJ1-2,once,CASSQGPAGGYTF,TGCGCCAGCAGCCAGGGCCCTGCGGGGGGCTACACCTTC
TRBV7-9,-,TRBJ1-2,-,CASSATGNGYTF,TGTGCCAGCAGCGCGACGGGAAATGGCTACACCTTC
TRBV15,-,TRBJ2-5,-,CATSTTGSRGQETQYF,TGTGCCACCAGCACCACCGGGTCCAGAGGGCAAGAGACCCAGTACTTC
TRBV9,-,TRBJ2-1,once,CASSVGGSRADEQFF,TGTGCCAGCAGCGTTGGGGGGAGCCGAGCGGATGAGCAGTTCTTC
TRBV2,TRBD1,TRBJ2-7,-,CASRFQGVSYEQYF,TGTGCCAGCAGGTTTCAGGGGGTATCCTACGAGCAGTACTTC
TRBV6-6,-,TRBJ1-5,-,CASRLSRDNQPQHF,TGTGCCAGCAGGCTTAGCAGGGATAATCAGCCCCAGCATTTT
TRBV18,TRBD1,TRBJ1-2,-,CASSRQGYSGYTF,TGTGCCAGCTCACGACAGGGTTACTCTGGCTACACCTTC
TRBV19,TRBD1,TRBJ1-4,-,CASSPDRAGEKLFF,TGTGCCAGTAGTCCGGACAGGGCGGGTGAAAAACTGTTTTTT
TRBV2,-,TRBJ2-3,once,CASTGATSTDTQYF,TGTGCCAGCACTGGGGCTACTAGCACAGATACGCAGTATTTT
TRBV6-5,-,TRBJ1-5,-,CASSYKRGNQPQHF,TGTGCCAGCAGTTACAAGCGGGGGAATCAGCCCCAGCATTTT
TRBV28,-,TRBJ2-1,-,CASSLVRARLAEQFF,TGTGCCAGCAGTTTAGTGCGGGCCAGGCTTGCTGAGCAGTTCTTC
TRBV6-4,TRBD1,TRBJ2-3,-,CASSADRGTDTQYF,TGTGCCAGCAGTGCCGACAGGGGGACAGATACGCAGTATTTT
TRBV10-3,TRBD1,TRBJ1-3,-,CAISDEGALSFGNTIYF,TGTGCCATCAGTGACGAGGGGGCGCTTTCCTTTGGAAACACCATATATTTT
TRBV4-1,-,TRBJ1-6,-,CASSYSAGDNSPLHF,TGCGCCAGCAGCTATTCGGCAGGGGATAATTCACCCCTCCACTTT
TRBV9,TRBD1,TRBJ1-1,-,CASSVGGTAQNTEAFF,TGTGCCAGCAGCGTAGGTGGGACAGCACAGAACACTGAAGCTTTCTTT
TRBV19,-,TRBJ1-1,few,CASSILGQGNTEAFF,TGTGCCAGTAGTATTCTCGGGCAGGGGAACACTGAAGCTTTCTTT
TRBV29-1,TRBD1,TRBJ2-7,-,CSVKTGPRYEQYF,TGCAGCGTTAAGACAGGGCCTCGGTACGAGCAGTACTTC
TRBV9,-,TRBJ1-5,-,CASSPRDTYQPQHF,TGTGCCAGCAGCCCCCGGGACACTTATCAGCCCCAGCATTTT
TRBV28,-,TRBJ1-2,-,CASGNPSGAGGYTF,TGTGCCAGCGGTAACCCTTCAGGGGCCGGAGGCTACACCTTC
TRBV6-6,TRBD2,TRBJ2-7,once,CASSYSSGLAYEQYF,TGTGCCAGCAGTTACTCCTCTGGACTAGCTTACGAGCAGTACTTC
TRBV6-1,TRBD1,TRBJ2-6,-,CASSATGTGANVLTF,TGTGCCAGCAGTGCGACAGGGACCGGGGCCAACGTCCTGACTTTC
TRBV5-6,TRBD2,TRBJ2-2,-,CASSLGLAGANTGELFF,TGTGCCAGCAGCTTGGGACTAGCGGGGGCCAACACCGGGGAGCTGTTTTTT
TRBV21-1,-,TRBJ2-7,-,CASSKEAGLGLAGGPYEQYF,TGTGCCAGCAGCAAAGAAGCAGGGCTGGGACTAGCGGGAGGGCCGTACGAGCAGTACTTC
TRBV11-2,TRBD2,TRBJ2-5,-,CASSLGVAGGETQYF,TGTGCCAGCAGCTTAGGTGTAGCGGGAGGAGAGACCCAGTACTTC
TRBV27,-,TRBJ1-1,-,CASSFDRPSLGTEAFF,TGTGCCAGCAGTTTTGACAGGCCTTCCCTGGGGACTGAAGCTTTCTTT
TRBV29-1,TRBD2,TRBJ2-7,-,CSVGVSGIIYEQYF,TGCAGCGTAGGAGTTAGCGGGATCATATACGAGCAGTACTTC
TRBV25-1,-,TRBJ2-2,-,CASSRQGKPTGELFF,TGTGCCAGCAGCCGGCAGGGGAAACCCACCGGGGAGCTGTTTTTT
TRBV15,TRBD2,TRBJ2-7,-,CATSRRLAGSDEQYF,TGTGCCACCAGCAGACGACTAGCGGGATCGGACGAGCAGTACTTC
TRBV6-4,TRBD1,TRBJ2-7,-,CASSPGGGYEQYF,TGTGCCAGCAGCCCAGGGGGCGGGTACGAGCAGTACTTC
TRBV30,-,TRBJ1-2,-,CAWSGTGNYYGYTF,TGTGCCTGGAGTGGAACAGGGAACTACTATGGCTACACCTTC
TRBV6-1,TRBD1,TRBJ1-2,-,CASSEKGARGYTF,TGTGCCAGCAGTGAAAAGGGGGCGAGGGGCTACACCTTC
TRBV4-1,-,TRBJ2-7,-,CASSQVPRGVYEQYF,TGCGCCAGCAGCCAAGTCCCCAGGGGCGTTTACGAGCAGTACTTC
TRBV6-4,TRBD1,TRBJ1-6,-,CASSADRDPRGPLHF,TGTGCCAGCAGTGCGGACAGGGATCCGCGAGGACCCCTCCACTTT
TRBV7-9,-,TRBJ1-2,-,CAILLEANYGYTF,TGTGCGATCCTCTTGGAAGCGAACTATGGCTACACCTTC
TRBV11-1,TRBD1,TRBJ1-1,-,CASSRDRANTEAFF,TGTGCCAGCAGCCGGGACAGGGCGAACACTGAAGCTTTCTTT
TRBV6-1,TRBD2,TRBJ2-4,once,CASSDWLAGAANIQYF,TGTGCCAGCAGTGATTGGCTAGCGGGGGCCGCAAACATTCAGTACTTC
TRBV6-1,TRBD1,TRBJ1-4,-,CASSDRTGGSEKLFF,TGTGCCAGCAGTGACAGGACAGGGGGAAGTGAAAAACTGTTTTTT
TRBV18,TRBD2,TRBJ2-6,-,CASSPILAGGNGANVLTF,TGTGCCAGCTCACCTATACTAGCGGGAGGTAATGGGGCCAACGTCCTGACTTTC
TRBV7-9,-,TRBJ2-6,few,CASSSVLSGANVLTF,TGTGCCAGCAGCTCCGTCCTCTCTGGGGCCAACGTCCTGACTTTC